The rows below give T cell receptor beta chains drawn from one sample of a study of blood T cell repertoires in COVID-19. Sequenced by immunoSEQ multiplex PCR; TCRdb stores in-frame clones only, minus some. The table includes 150,000 to 170,000 clones, around 84% detected once. What was sequenced was peripheral blood. The receptor set was obtained from an older man with acute or convalescent COVID-19. The CDR3 runs from the conserved cysteine through the conserved F or W. A D gene is named only where the DNA matches it firmly. Some rows have no size entry. The others give once, few or many, or a class for an expanded clone.

size: few
J: TRBJ2-1
V: TRBV3-1/TRBV3-2
D: NA
DNA: TGTGCCAGCAGCCCGGTCCAGGGTGAGCAGTTCTTC
CDR3: CASSPVQGEQFF

size: NA
J: TRBJ1-1
V: TRBV24-1
D: NA
DNA: TGTGCCACCAGTGTCCCGCCGGGGGGGAACACTGAAGCTTTCTTT
CDR3: CATSVPPGGNTEAFF

size: NA
J: TRBJ2-5
V: TRBV3-1/TRBV3-2
D: TRBD2
DNA: TGTGCCAGCAGCCAATTCAGCGGGGGGGAGACCCAGTACTTC
CDR3: CASSQFSGGETQYF

size: NA
J: TRBJ2-2
V: TRBV5-5
D: TRBD1
DNA: TGTGCCAGCAGCTTACGGACTACAGGGGGCGGGGAGCTGTTTTTT
CDR3: CASSLRTTGGGELFF

size: few
J: TRBJ1-2
V: TRBV11-3
D: NA
DNA: TGTGCCAGCAGCGCTATGGCTAACTATGGCTACACCTTC
CDR3: CASSAMANYGYTF

size: NA
J: TRBJ1-1
V: TRBV5-4
D: NA
DNA: TGTGCCAGCAGCTGGCAGGGGAACACTGAAGCTTTCTTT
CDR3: CASSWQGNTEAFF

size: NA
J: TRBJ1-1
V: TRBV28
D: TRBD1
DNA: TGTGCCATCCACTCACAGGGGAGAGACACTGAAGCTTTCTTT
CDR3: CAIHSQGRDTEAFF

size: NA
J: TRBJ2-5
V: TRBV11-3
D: TRBD2
DNA: TGTGCCAGCAGCAACGGACTAGCGGGGGGCGTTCAAGAGACCCAGTACTTC
CDR3: CASSNGLAGGVQETQYF

size: NA
J: TRBJ1-1
V: TRBV7-2
D: TRBD1
DNA: TGTGCCAGCAGCCCGCGACAGGGGGGCTTTGAAGCTTTCTTT
CDR3: CASSPRQGGFEAFF

size: NA
J: TRBJ2-3
V: TRBV6-6
D: TRBD1
DNA: TGTGCCAGCAGTTACACGGCAGGGGGCACGGGAGATACGCAGTATTTT
CDR3: CASSYTAGGTGDTQYF

size: NA
J: TRBJ2-1
V: TRBV29-1
D: NA
DNA: TGCAGCGTTGGGCGGTTAGGAGGCACCAATGAGCAGTTCTTC
CDR3: CSVGRLGGTNEQFF

size: NA
J: TRBJ2-3
V: TRBV5-1
D: NA
DNA: TGCGCCAGCAGGCCCATAGACAGAGTCAGCACAGATACGCAGTATTTT
CDR3: CASRPIDRVSTDTQYF

size: few
J: TRBJ1-2
V: TRBV7-9
D: NA
DNA: TGTGCCAGCAGCCGCACGGGCGGGGGCGGTGTCTATGGCTACACCTTC
CDR3: CASSRTGGGGVYGYTF

size: NA
J: TRBJ1-1
V: TRBV5-1
D: NA
DNA: TGCGCCAGCACCATGGCAGGGCTGAACACTGAAGCTTTCTTT
CDR3: CASTMAGLNTEAFF

size: NA
J: TRBJ2-7
V: TRBV2
D: TRBD1
DNA: TGTGCCAGCAGTCTGGACAGGGGAAGCGACGAGCAGTACTTC
CDR3: CASSLDRGSDEQYF